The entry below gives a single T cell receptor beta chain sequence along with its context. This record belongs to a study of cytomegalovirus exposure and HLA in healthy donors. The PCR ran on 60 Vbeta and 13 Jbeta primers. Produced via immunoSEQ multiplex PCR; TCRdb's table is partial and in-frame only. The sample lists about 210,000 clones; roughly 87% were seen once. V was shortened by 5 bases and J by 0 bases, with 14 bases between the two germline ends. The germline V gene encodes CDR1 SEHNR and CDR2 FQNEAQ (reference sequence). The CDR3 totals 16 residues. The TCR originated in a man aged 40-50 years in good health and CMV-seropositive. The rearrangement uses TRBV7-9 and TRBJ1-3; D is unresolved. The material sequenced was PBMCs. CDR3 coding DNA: TGTGCCAGCAGCCAGAAACAGAGCCCCTCTGGAAACACCATATATTTT. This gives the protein CASSQKQSPSGNTIYF. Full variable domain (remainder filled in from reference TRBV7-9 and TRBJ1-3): DTGVSQNPRHKITKRGQNVTFRCDPISEHNRLYWYRQTLGQGPEFLTYFQNEAQLEKSRLLSDRFSAERPKGSFSTLEIQRTEQGDSAMYLCASSQKQSPSGNTIYFGEGSWLTVV.